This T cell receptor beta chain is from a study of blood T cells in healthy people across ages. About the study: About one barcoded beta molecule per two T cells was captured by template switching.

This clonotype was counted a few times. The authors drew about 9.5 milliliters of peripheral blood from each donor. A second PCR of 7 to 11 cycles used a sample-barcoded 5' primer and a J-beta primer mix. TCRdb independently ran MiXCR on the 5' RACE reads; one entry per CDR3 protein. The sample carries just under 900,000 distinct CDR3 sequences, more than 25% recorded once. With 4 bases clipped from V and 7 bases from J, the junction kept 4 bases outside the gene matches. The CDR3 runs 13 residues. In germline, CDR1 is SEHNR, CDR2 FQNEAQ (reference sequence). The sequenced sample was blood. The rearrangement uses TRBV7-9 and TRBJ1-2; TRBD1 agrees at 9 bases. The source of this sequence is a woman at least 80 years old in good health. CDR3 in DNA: TGTGCCAGCAGCTCGGACAGGGGTGGTGGCTACACCTTC. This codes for CASSSDRGGGYTF.